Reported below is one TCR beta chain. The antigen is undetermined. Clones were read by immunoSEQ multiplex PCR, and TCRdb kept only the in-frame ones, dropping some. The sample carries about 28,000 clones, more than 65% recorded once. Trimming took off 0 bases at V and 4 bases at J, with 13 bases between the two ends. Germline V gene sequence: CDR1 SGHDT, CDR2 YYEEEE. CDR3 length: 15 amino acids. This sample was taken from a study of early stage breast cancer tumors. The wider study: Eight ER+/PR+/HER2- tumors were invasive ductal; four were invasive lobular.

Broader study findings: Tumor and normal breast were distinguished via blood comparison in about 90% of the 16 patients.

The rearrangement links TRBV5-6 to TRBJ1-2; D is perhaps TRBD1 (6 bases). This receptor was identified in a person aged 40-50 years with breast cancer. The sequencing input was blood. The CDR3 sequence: CASSLGPLGGYGYTF. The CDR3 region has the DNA TGTGCCAGCAGCTTGGGTCCTTTAGGGGGCTATGGCTACACCTTC.